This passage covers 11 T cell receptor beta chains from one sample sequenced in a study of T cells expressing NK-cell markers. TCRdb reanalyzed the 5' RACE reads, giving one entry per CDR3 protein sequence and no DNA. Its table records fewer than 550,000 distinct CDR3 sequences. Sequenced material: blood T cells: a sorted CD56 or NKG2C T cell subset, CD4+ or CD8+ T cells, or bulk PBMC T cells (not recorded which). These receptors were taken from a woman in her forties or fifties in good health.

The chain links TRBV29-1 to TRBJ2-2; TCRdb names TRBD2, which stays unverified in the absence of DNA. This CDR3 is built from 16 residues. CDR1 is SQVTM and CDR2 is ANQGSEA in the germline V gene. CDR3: CSVAGTSGSRTGELFF.

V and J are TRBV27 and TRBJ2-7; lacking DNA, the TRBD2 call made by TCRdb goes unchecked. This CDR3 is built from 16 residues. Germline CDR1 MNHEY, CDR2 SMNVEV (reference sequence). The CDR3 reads CASSSIFREAAYEQYF.

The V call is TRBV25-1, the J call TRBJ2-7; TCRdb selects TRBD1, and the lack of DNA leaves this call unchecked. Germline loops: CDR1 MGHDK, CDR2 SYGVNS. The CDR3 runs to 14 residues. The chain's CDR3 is CASSGRKGIYEQYF.

CDR3 protein: CAIHGETSTDTQYF. The chain links TRBV10-3 to TRBJ2-3; TCRdb calls TRBD2, which cannot be checked without DNA. The CDR3 loop spans 14 amino acids. Per the germline V gene, CDR1 is ENHRY and CDR2 is SYGVKD.

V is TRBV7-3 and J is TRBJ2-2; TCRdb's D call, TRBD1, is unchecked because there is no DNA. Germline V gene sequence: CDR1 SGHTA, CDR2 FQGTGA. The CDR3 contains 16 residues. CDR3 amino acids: CASSLNYRGDTGELFF.

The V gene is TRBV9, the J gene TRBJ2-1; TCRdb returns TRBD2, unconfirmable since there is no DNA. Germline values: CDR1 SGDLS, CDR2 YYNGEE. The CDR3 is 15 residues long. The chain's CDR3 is CASSAGSTSDNEQFF. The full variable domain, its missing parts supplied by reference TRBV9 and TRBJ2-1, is DSGVTQTPKHLITATGQRVTLRCSPRSGDLSVYWYQQSLDQGLQFLIQYYNGEERAKGNILERFSAQQFPDLHSELNLSSLELGDSALYFCASSAGSTSDNEQFFGPGTRLTVL.

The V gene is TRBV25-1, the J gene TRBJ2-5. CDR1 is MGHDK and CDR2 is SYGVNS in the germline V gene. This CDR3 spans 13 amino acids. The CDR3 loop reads CASSPWDQETQYF.

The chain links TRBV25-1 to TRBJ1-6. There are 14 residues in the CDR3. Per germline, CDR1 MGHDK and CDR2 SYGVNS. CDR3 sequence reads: CASTYSSYNSPLHF.

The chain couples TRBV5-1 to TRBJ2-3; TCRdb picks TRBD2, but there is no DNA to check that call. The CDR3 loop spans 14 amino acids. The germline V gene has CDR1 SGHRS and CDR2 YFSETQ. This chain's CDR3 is CASSLPPPGPTQYF.

CDR3: CASTSEGGSETQYF. The V and J genes are TRBV3-1 and TRBJ2-5; the TRBD1 assignment by TCRdb is unverifiable without DNA. This CDR3 region has 14 residues. In germline, CDR1 is LGHDT, CDR2 YNNKEL (reference sequence).

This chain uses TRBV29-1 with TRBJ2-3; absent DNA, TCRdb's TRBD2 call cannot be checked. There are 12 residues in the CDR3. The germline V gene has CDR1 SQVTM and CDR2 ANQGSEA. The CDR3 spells CSVGSSDRTQYF.